The 27 T cell receptor beta chains listed next were all sequenced from one sample in a study of OX40 agonist ivuxolimab in advanced cancers. TCRdb keeps only in-frame clones here, not all; method: immunoSEQ multiplex PCR. Seen here are roughly 50,000 clones, 75% to 90% observed once, and the top ten hold more than 0.35%. The specimen comprised CD4+ or CD8+ T cells sorted from blood, sampled in a trial of the OX40 agonist ivuxolimab. These receptors all come from an adult with an advanced solid tumor such as melanoma, head and neck, liver or kidney cancer.

The rearrangement uses TRBV18 and TRBJ1-2; TRBD1 might be the D (5 bases). CDR3 size: 14 residues. Germline V lookup: CDR1 KGHSH, CDR2 LQKENI. V lost 3 bases and J lost 1, with 9 bases in between. The CDR3 loop is CASSPGRDNYGYTF. In DNA, the CDR3 is TGTGCCAGCTCACCCGGCAGGGATAACTATGGCTACACCTTC.

V gene TRBV18 combines with J gene TRBJ2-1; no firm D call. The germline V and J ends were trimmed by 1 base and 12 bases, with 1 base remaining between them. The CDR3 has 9 residues. CDR1 KGHSH and CDR2 LQKENI come from the germline V gene. The CDR3 DNA sequence: TGTGCCAGCTCACCACTGCAGTTCTTC. Translated, it gives CASSPLQFF. Variable domain in full (rest from reference TRBV18 and TRBJ2-1): NAGVMQNPRHLVRRRGQEARLRCSPMKGHSHVYWYRQLPEEGLKFMVYLQKENIIDESGMPKERFSAEFPKEGPSILRIQQVVRGDSAAYFCASSPLQFFGPGTRLTVL.

The rearrangement uses TRBV2 and TRBJ2-7; 8 bases align to TRBD2. J lost 7 bases, V lost 5 bases, and 7 bases had no gene match. The V gene's germline CDR1 is SNHLY and CDR2 FYNNEI. There are 13 residues in the CDR3. The CDR3, as DNA: TGTGCCAGCAGTTCTGGACTAGCTTGGGAGCAGTACTTC. This codes for CASSSGLAWEQYF. Looking up the rest from reference TRBV2 and TRBJ2-7 gives the full variable domain: EPEVTQTPSHQVTQMGQEVILRCVPISNHLYFYWYRQILGQKVEFLVSFYNNEISEKSEIFDDQFSVERPDGSNFTLKIRSTKLEDSAMYFCASSSGLAWEQYFGPGTRLTVT.

This clone was observed a single time. The genes are TRBV7-9 and TRBJ1-2, with no clear D. Per the germline V gene, CDR1 is SEHNR and CDR2 is FQNEAQ (reference sequence). This CDR3 has 15 amino acids. With 1 base removed from V and 4 bases from J, the gap between germline ends came to 13 bases. DNA for the CDR3: TGTGCCAGCAGCTTAGATCGCGGCACCTCCTATGGCTACACCTTC. It encodes CASSLDRGTSYGYTF. The full variable domain, in which reference TRBV7-9 and TRBJ1-2 provide the parts outside the CDR3, is DTGVSQNPRHKITKRGQNVTFRCDPISEHNRLYWYRQTLGQGPEFLTYFQNEAQLEKSRLLSDRFSAERPKGSFSTLEIQRTEQGDSAMYLCASSLDRGTSYGYTFGSGTRLTVV.

The genes are TRBV6-5 and TRBJ1-4, with 7 bases lining up with TRBD1. The CDR3 runs to 16 residues. With 2 bases clipped from V and 10 bases from J, the junction kept 13 bases outside the gene matches. Germline V gives CDR1 MNHEY, CDR2 SVGAGI. CDR3 DNA: TGTGCCAGCAGTTACGCGGATACGCCCCAGGGGGGAAAACTGTTTTTT. Translated: CASSYADTPQGGKLFF.

The V call is TRBV6-6, the J call TRBJ2-7; TRBD2 matches at 8 bases. V shed 10 bases and J 2 bases; nucleotides not matched to a gene: 7. CDR1 and CDR2 (germline): MNHNY, SVGAGI (reference sequence). CDR3 length: 13 residues. The DNA for the CDR3 is TGTGCCACCGTCAGACTAGCGACCTACGAGCAGTACTTC. It specifies CATVRLATYEQYF.

The J gene is TRBJ2-7, the V gene TRBV27, with 7 nucleotides matching TRBD1. The CDR3 extends over 14 amino acids. The junction had 7 bases not matched to a gene; V was cut back by 6 bases and J by 2 bases. Germline CDR1 and CDR2: MNHEY and SMNVEV (reference sequence). The CDR3 bases are TGTGCCAGCAGCTCTCCGGGACAGACCTACGAGCAGTACTTC. Translated: CASSSPGQTYEQYF.

The genes are TRBV5-5 and TRBJ1-1; a possible D gene is TRBD1 (5 bases). There are 14 residues in the CDR3. Trimming removed 0 bases from V and 5 bases from J, with 11 bases in between. Germline V lookup: CDR1 SGHKS, CDR2 YYEKEE (reference sequence). Written as DNA, the CDR3 is TGTGCCAGCAGCTTGGGGCGGGGACGGACTGAAGCTTTCTTT. Amino acid sequence: CASSLGRGRTEAFF.

This clone was found once. The chain joins TRBV7-9 to TRBJ1-2, with a possible D match to TRBD1 (6 bases). Germline V lookup: CDR1 SEHNR, CDR2 FQNEAQ (reference sequence). The CDR3 is 15 residues long. V was trimmed by 2 bases and J by 1 base, leaving 11 bases between them. The CDR3 DNA follows: TGTGCCAGCAGCTTATTCGGGGGCCTTAACTATGGCTACACCTTC. It specifies CASSLFGGLNYGYTF.

The gene calls are TRBV28 and TRBJ2-1; TRBD2 aligns across 7 bases. CDR1 is MDHEN, CDR2 SYDVKM, per germline. V was pared by 6 bases and J by 4 bases, with 6 bases of the junction left unmatched. The CDR3 is made up of 14 amino acids. In DNA, the CDR3 is TGTGCCAGCAGAGAAACTAGCGCATACAATGAGCAGTTCTTC. Its protein product is CASRETSAYNEQFF.

The chain combines TRBV18 with TRBJ1-1, with a weak D call TRBD1 (6 bases). This CDR3 comprises 15 residues. Germline V CDR1 and CDR2: KGHSH, LQKENI. V shed 1 base and J shed 5 bases, with 14 bases lying between them. The CDR3 is CASSPREGQGTEAFF. For the CDR3, the DNA is TGTGCCAGCTCACCACGGGAGGGGCAGGGGACTGAAGCTTTCTTT.

Points on this clone: Other DNA variants within this sample encode the same CDR3. The chain joins TRBV6-6 to TRBJ2-2; unclear D gene. The V gene lost 0 bases and the J gene lost 2 bases, with 10 bases spanning the gap. Germline assignment: CDR1 MNHNY and CDR2 SVGAGI (reference sequence). This CDR3 is built from 16 residues. The CDR3 DNA sequence: TGTGCCAGCAGTTACTCGAGGCGCCTAAACACCGGGGAGCTGTTTTTT. Amino acids: CASSYSRRLNTGELFF.

V usage is TRBV11-3 and J usage is TRBJ2-1; 11 bases line up with TRBD2. Trimming at V came to 1 base and at J to 7 bases, leaving 3 bases not matched to a gene. The V gene's germline CDR1 is SGHNT and CDR2 YENEEA. The CDR3 has 15 residues. The DNA for the CDR3 is TGTGCCAGCAGCTTAGGGGGACTAGCGGTGAATGAGCAGTTCTTC. This codes for CASSLGGLAVNEQFF.

The chain combines TRBV15 with TRBJ1-5; D gene ambiguous. V lost 0 bases and J 1 base, leaving 10 bases between the germline ends. From germline, CDR1 is LNHNV and CDR2 YYDKDF (reference sequence). This CDR3 comprises 16 residues. The CDR3 region has the DNA TGTGCCACCAGCAGAGAGCCCGGGTTCAGCAATCAGCCCCAGCATTTT. Amino acids: CATSREPGFSNQPQHF.

The chain employs TRBV27 and TRBJ1-4, with 9 nucleotides matching TRBD1. Trimming cost V 3 bases and J 3 bases; bases outside gene matches: 11. Germline-derived CDR1 and CDR2 are MNHEY and SMNVEV (reference sequence). The CDR3 consists of 18 residues. The chain's CDR3 is CASSFHGQGKGSNEKLFF. The CDR3 DNA follows: TGTGCCAGCAGTTTCCACGGACAGGGGAAGGGTTCTAATGAAAAACTGTTTTTT.

CDR3 in DNA: TGTGCCAGCAGCAATTACCGGGACAATCGGGAGACCCAGTACTTC. Translating it yields CASSNYRDNRETQYF. The chain links TRBV14 to TRBJ2-5; possibly TRBD1 for D (6 bases). CDR3 size: 15 residues. Between the trimmed V and J ends, which lost 5 bases and 5 bases, there was a span of 18 bases. CDR1 is SGHDN and CDR2 is FVKESK in the germline V gene.

This clone was found once. J is TRBJ2-7 and V is TRBV28, with D unclear. The CDR3 length is 12 residues. Germline V gives CDR1 MDHEN, CDR2 SYDVKM. The V end lost 2 bases, the J end lost 1 base, and 3 bases lay between the germline ends. The CDR3 region is CASSLLSYEQYF. CDR3 nucleotides: TGTGCCAGCAGTTTACTTTCCTACGAGCAGTACTTC.

The chain joins TRBV9 to TRBJ2-7; D is possibly TRBD1 or TRBD2 (5 bases each). CDR3 size: 17 residues. Trimming pared 0 bases from V and 7 bases from J, leaving 23 bases between. Germline CDR1 is SGDLS and CDR2 is YYNGEE. The CDR3 DNA is TGTGCCAGCAGCGTAGGAGGGACCATGATTGGCATAGGAGAGCAGTACTTC. Translating it yields CASSVGGTMIGIGEQYF. The full variable domain, rest sourced from reference TRBV9 and TRBJ2-7, is DSGVTQTPKHLITATGQRVTLRCSPRSGDLSVYWYQQSLDQGLQFLIQYYNGEERAKGNILERFSAQQFPDLHSELNLSSLELGDSALYFCASSVGGTMIGIGEQYFGPGTRLTVT.

The chain has TRBV5-1 and TRBJ2-3; the D gene is possibly TRBD1 (6 bases). This CDR3 comprises 15 residues. Trimming stripped 2 bases from V and 2 bases from J, with 12 bases between. CDR1 and CDR2 from the germline V gene are SGHRS and YFSETQ. The CDR3 here is CASSLLQGSTDTQYF. CDR3 bases: TGCGCCAGCAGCTTATTACAGGGCTCCACAGATACGCAGTATTTT.

The chain joins TRBV5-4 to TRBJ2-1; D uncertain. V was clipped by 0 bases and J by 5 bases, with 3 bases between them. In germline, CDR1 is SGHNT, CDR2 YYREEE (reference sequence). The CDR3 extends over 12 amino acids. CDR3 DNA sequence: TGTGCCAGCAGCTTGGACGACAATGAGCAGTTCTTC. Translation gives CASSLDDNEQFF.

V and J are TRBV10-3 and TRBJ1-2, with 8 bases lining up with TRBD1. The CDR3 covers 18 residues. V was pared by 0 bases and J by 3 bases, with 12 bases of the junction left unmatched. Germline CDR1 ENHRY, CDR2 SYGVKD. For the CDR3, the DNA is TGTGCCATCAGTGAGTCGAATCCTGCCAGGGGGCTTTACTATGGCTACACCTTC. Its protein product is CAISESNPARGLYYGYTF.

The V call is TRBV5-1, the J call TRBJ2-7; D call uncertain. Per the germline V gene, CDR1 is SGHRS and CDR2 is YFSETQ. The CDR3 is 12 amino acids. V was shortened by 0 bases and J by 3 bases, with 4 bases between the two germline ends. CDR3 DNA: TGCGCCAGCAGCTTGGTAGGCTACGAGCAGTACTTC. It yields the protein CASSLVGYEQYF.

This sequence joins TRBV2 and TRBJ2-3; possible D gene TRBD2, 6 bases. Trimming removed 6 bases at V and 1 base at J, with 14 bases between. Germline V lookup: CDR1 SNHLY, CDR2 FYNNEI. This CDR3 comprises 15 residues. Here the CDR3 reads CASSLEIAGTDTQYF. The CDR3 DNA sequence: TGTGCCAGCAGCCTAGAAATAGCGGGCACAGATACGCAGTATTTT.

The rearrangement joins TRBV5-1 to TRBJ2-7, with a tentative D call TRBD2 (6 bases). The CDR3 has 16 amino acids. Trimming removed 0 bases from V and 5 bases from J, with 18 bases in between. CDR1 and CDR2 (germline): SGHRS, YFSETQ. CDR3 in amino acids: CASSLAKRVIPDEQYF. CDR3 DNA: TGCGCCAGCAGCTTGGCGAAGCGGGTGATACCTGACGAGCAGTACTTC.

The chain combines TRBV5-5 with TRBJ2-3, with 7 bases matching TRBD2. Germline CDR1 reads SGHKS; CDR2 reads YYEKEE (reference sequence). Germline trimming cut 4 bases from V and 2 bases from J; bases unmatched to any gene: 7. The CDR3 consists of 15 residues. The CDR3: CASSTRAGDTDTQYF. The CDR3 nucleotides read TGTGCCAGCAGCACCCGCGCGGGGGACACAGATACGCAGTATTTT.

This chain links TRBV27 with TRBJ2-2; D perhaps matches TRBD1 (5 bases). The CDR3 has 14 amino acids. Germline assignment: CDR1 MNHEY and CDR2 SMNVEV (reference sequence). V was pared by 7 bases and J by 3 bases, with 12 bases between. This CDR3 is CASKLSRDTGELFF. The CDR3 DNA reads as TGTGCCAGCAAGTTGTCCAGGGACACCGGGGAGCTGTTTTTT.

The J gene is TRBJ1-2, the V gene TRBV19, with D perhaps matching TRBD1 (6 bases). The CDR3 is 15 amino acids. The V gene lost 3 bases and the J gene lost 8 bases, with 19 bases spanning the gap. Germline CDR1 is LNHDA and CDR2 is SQIVND (reference sequence). The CDR3, as DNA: TGTGCCAGTAGTATCGGAACAGGGACCTCTTTCGGCTACACCTTC. It yields the protein CASSIGTGTSFGYTF.